These 15 T cell receptor beta chains share one sample of origin, sequenced in a study of CDR3 diversity in severe acne. MiXCR was run by TCRdb on the PCR reads, yielding one entry per CDR3 protein. This sample yields tens of thousands of distinct CDR3 sequences, of which 49% are seen a single time; 11% belongs to the top ten. The sample taken for sequencing was blood. Receptor source: a male donor with severe acne vulgaris.

This clonotype was seen ten or more times. This chain joins TRBV18 and TRBJ2-3, with a possible D match to TRBD1 (5 bases). The V end was cut by 1 base, the J end by 3 bases, with 11 bases between. The CDR3 has 15 residues. Germline CDR1 reads KGHSH; CDR2 reads LQKENI. This CDR3 reads CASSPHLPGTDTQYF. CDR3 nucleotide sequence: TGTGCCAGCTCACCACATTTACCAGGGACAGATACGCAGTATTTT.

The chain combines TRBV9 with TRBJ2-3; D is possibly TRBD2 (5 bases). Trimming took 2 bases from V and 1 from J, leaving 11 bases between them. Germline V gene data show CDR1 as SGDLS and CDR2 as YYNGEE. This CDR3 comprises 15 residues. The CDR3 DNA reads TGTGCCAGCAGCGTCTCGGGTAGCGGCACAGATACGCAGTATTTT. Translated, it gives CASSVSGSGTDTQYF.

Only a few counts were recorded for this clonotype. The chain is built from TRBV28 and TRBJ2-2; possibly TRBD2 for D (5 bases). The germline V and J ends were trimmed by 1 base and 6 bases, with 15 bases remaining between them. The germline V gene has CDR1 MDHEN and CDR2 SYDVKM. The CDR3 sequence is 16 residues long. CDR3 sequence: CASSLSSGLGSGELFF. The DNA of the CDR3 is TGTGCCAGCAGTTTATCGTCGGGGTTAGGGTCCGGGGAGCTGTTTTTT.

This clonotype occurred a few times. This chain links TRBV5-7 with TRBJ2-1; D is tentatively TRBD1 or TRBD2 (5 bases each). TRBV5-7 qualifies as an ORF whose function is uncertain. Trimming stripped 6 bases from V and 5 bases from J, with 39 bases between. The CDR3 covers 22 residues. CDR3: CASIDPRRARGAFGCDHNEQFF. As DNA, the CDR3 is TGTGCCAGCATCGACCCGCGCAGGGCCCGGGGCGCCTTCGGCTGTGACCACAATGAGCAGTTCTTC.

CDR3 amino acids: CASSDVGQGDLSPLHF. The CDR3 coding sequence is TGTGCCAGCAGTGATGTGGGACAGGGGGATCTTTCACCCCTCCACTTT. The gene calls are TRBV2 and TRBJ1-6; 11 positions match TRBD1. The CDR3 has 16 amino acids. V lost 3 bases, J lost 9 bases, and 7 bases stayed unmatched. Germline values: CDR1 SNHLY, CDR2 FYNNEI.

The chain links TRBV10-2 to TRBJ1-2; D remains ambiguous. Germline V CDR1 and CDR2: WSHSY, SAAADI. Trimming removed 8 bases from V and 4 bases from J, with 14 bases in between. This CDR3 spans 13 amino acids. The CDR3 DNA follows: TGCGCCAGCTATTCTACGGACCCCTATGGCTACACCTTC. It yields the protein CASYSTDPYGYTF.

In its sample, this clonotype was seen a few times. The J gene is TRBJ2-1, the V gene TRBV4-1; TRBD2 matches at 8 bases. Losses at the gene ends were 3 bases for V and 7 bases for J; bases not matched to a gene: 5. CDR1 and CDR2 (germline): MGHRA, YSYEKL. This CDR3 region has 14 residues. The CDR3 loop is CASSHGGAGNEQFF. The CDR3 DNA follows: TGCGCCAGCAGCCACGGGGGGGCCGGGAATGAGCAGTTCTTC.

Comments on this clonotype: A much larger clone is a single base away; this may be a read error. The V call is TRBV20-1, the J call TRBJ1-5, with 11 bases aligning to TRBD1. The CDR3 is 14 amino acids. Germline V gene data show CDR1 as DFQATT and CDR2 as SNEGSKA (reference sequence). V was clipped by 2 bases and J by 7 bases; unmatched bases: 4. CDR3 bases: TGCAGTGCTAGATCAGGGACAGGGGGGCAGCCCCAGCATTTT. It translates to CSARSGTGGQPQHF.

In this sample, this clonotype is medium-sized. The gene calls are TRBV29-1 and TRBJ2-7; D gene uncertain. Germline CDR1 SQVTM, CDR2 ANQGSEA. With 0 bases removed from V and 4 bases from J, the gap between germline ends came to 7 bases. This CDR3 is built from 12 residues. In DNA, the CDR3 is TGCAGCGTTGAAGATCTCACGTACGAGCAGTACTTC. Amino acid sequence: CSVEDLTYEQYF.

The chain is built from TRBV20-1 and TRBJ2-5; 7 nucleotides line up with TRBD2. V lost 2 bases and J lost 11; bases outside the gene matches: 5. Germline CDR1 and CDR2: DFQATT and SNEGSKA (reference sequence). The CDR3 runs to 11 residues. The CDR3 DNA is TGCAGTGCTAGACTGGGGGGGTCTCAGTACTTC. This sequence encodes CSARLGGSQYF.

The V gene is TRBV25-1, the J gene TRBJ2-5; D might be TRBD2 (5 bases). V lost 3 bases and J lost 2, with 10 bases in between. The germline V gene encodes CDR1 MGHDK and CDR2 SYGVNS. The CDR3 has 14 amino acids. Written as DNA, the CDR3 is TGTGCCAGCAGTGACCGGGAATCGCAAGAGACCCAGTACTTC. Translating gives CASSDRESQETQYF.

This clonotype was found many times. The chain uses TRBV6-5 and TRBJ2-1; the match to TRBD1 covers 10 bases. The CDR3 runs to 15 residues. Germline lookup yields CDR1 MNHEY and CDR2 SVGAGI. J gave up 8 bases and V 7 bases, and 11 bases lay outside the gene matches. The CDR3 sequence is CASTSPGQGWDEQFF. CDR3 nucleotide sequence: TGTGCCAGCACGTCTCCGGGACAGGGGTGGGATGAGCAGTTCTTC.

The gene calls are TRBV10-1 and TRBJ1-1; TRBD1 might be the D (6 bases). Between the trimmed V and J ends, which lost 6 bases and 4 bases, there was a span of 9 bases. CDR1 is WNHNN and CDR2 is SYGVQD in the germline V gene (reference sequence). The CDR3 consists of 12 residues. The CDR3 spells CASSPGATEAFF. In DNA, the CDR3 is TGCGCCAGCAGCCCGGGGGCCACTGAAGCTTTCTTT.

V is TRBV12-3 or TRBV12-4 and J is TRBJ2-1; TRBD1 agrees at 9 bases. The CDR3 extends over 18 amino acids. Trimming removed 2 bases from V and 0 bases from J; junction bases left unmatched: 8. In DNA, the CDR3 is TGTGCCAGCAGTTTATCGACAGGGGGTTCTAGCTCCTACAATGAGCAGTTCTTC. It specifies CASSLSTGGSSSYNEQFF.

As to this clonotype: A much larger clone lies one base from this, so it may be a read error. The chain recombines TRBV20-1 with TRBJ2-5; D not certain. CDR1 and CDR2 from the germline V gene are DFQATT and SNEGSKA (reference sequence). The CDR3 spans 15 residues. In nucleotides, the CDR3 is TGCAGTGCTGGAGACCCCGACTGGTTCCAAGAGACCCAGTACTTC. Translating gives CSAGDPDWFQETQYF.